This TCR beta chain comes out of a study of shared clonotypes between healthy human individuals. General study findings and limits: The study drew on few donors, limiting represented genetic and exposure-history diversity.

The J segment lost 8 bases and the V segment lost 1 base, leaving 5 bases of the junction unmatched. CDR3 length: 15 residues. Germline V CDR1 and CDR2: SGHTA, FQGNSA. Replicate PCRs for unsorted PBMC used 300 ng DNA (approximately 31,000 T cell genomes). The sequencing of unsorted PBMC DNA took place on ten immunoSEQ deep assay plates. Original data processing: ImmunoSEQ supplied junction-only sequences lacking quality scores, so filtering was different. The data were produced by immunoSEQ multiplex PCR, yet TCRdb's version contains in-frame clones alone and is incomplete. The D gene and trimming were derived from the DNA, and the V and J assignments and clone size from that table. The sample contains about 600,000 clones, around 81% of which appear only once. In the case of this clone: Its specificity is not known.

V is TRBV7-2 and J is TRBJ2-1; 10 bases align to TRBD1. The clonotype originates from a woman aged 40 to 50 in good health. Some clones in this sample may be carry-over from other donors' samples. What was sequenced was PBMCs. The CDR3 DNA follows: TGTGCCAGCAGCTTAGACGGGACAGGGGTCCATGAGCAGTTCTTC. This translates into CASSLDGTGVHEQFF.